This T cell receptor beta chain was retrieved from a study of T-cell memory formation after mild COVID-19. Libraries for TCRalpha and TCRbeta carried sample barcodes and unique molecular identifiers via 5'RACE. TCRdb passed the 5' RACE reads through MiXCR, listing each CDR3 protein once. The sample consists of approximately 250,000 distinct CDR3 sequences, just over 15% of them appearing once. There are 15 residues in the CDR3. V was trimmed by 2 bases and J by 2 bases, leaving 9 bases between them. Looked up from germline, CDR1 is LNHDA and CDR2 is SQIVND (reference sequence). This clonotype was counted many times.

The sequence was obtained from an adult woman who had mild COVID-19 (a few samples of this study predate the infection). Cell type and time point are not known. Sequencing was performed on PBMCs or a T cell subset sorted from them (not recorded which). The J gene is TRBJ1-4, the V gene TRBV19, with TRBD1 as a possible D gene (6 bases). CDR3 amino acids: CASSIQGYTNEKLFF. CDR3 nucleotides: TGTGCCAGTAGTATACAGGGGTACACTAATGAAAAACTGTTTTTT.